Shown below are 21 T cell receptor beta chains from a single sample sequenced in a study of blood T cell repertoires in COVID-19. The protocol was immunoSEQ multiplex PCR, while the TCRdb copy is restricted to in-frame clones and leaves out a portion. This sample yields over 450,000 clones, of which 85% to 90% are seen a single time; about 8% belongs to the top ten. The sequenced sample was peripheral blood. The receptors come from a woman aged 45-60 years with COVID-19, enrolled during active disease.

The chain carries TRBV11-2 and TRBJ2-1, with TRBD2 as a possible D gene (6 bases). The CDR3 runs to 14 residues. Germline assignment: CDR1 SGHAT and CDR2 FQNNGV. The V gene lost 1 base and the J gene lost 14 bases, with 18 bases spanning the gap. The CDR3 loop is CASSLVRAGRAEFF. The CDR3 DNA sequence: TGTGCCAGCAGCTTAGTGCGGGCGGGAAGGGCGGAGTTCTTC.

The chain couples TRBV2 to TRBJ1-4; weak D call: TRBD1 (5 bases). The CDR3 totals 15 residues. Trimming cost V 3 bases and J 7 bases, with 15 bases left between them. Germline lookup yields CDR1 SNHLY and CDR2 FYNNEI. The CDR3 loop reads CASSEPQGGSEKLFF. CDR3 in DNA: TGTGCCAGCAGTGAGCCTCAGGGAGGGTCTGAAAAACTGTTTTTT.

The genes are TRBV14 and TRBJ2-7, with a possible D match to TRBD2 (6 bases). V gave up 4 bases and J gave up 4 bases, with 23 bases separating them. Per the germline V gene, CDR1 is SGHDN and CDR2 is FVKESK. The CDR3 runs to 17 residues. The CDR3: CASSRIRSGSFNYEQYF. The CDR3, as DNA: TGTGCCAGCAGCCGCATCCGTAGCGGAAGTTTTAATTACGAGCAGTACTTC.

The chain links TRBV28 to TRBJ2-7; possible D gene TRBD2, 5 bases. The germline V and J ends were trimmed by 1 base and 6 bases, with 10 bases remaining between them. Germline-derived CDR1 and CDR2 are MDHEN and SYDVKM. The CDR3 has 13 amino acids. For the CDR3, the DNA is TGTGCCAGCAGTTTATACGTCCGGGGCGAGCAGTACTTC. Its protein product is CASSLYVRGEQYF.

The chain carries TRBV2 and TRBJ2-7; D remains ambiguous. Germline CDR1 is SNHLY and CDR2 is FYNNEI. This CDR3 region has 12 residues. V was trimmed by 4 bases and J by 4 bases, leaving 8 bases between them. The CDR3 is CASSVGQYEQYF. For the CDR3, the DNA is TGTGCCAGCAGTGTGGGCCAGTACGAGCAGTACTTC.

The CDR3 region has the DNA TGTGCCAGCAGCCCCCAGAGAGGAGAGACCCAGTACTTC. Amino acid sequence: CASSPQRGETQYF. The chain carries TRBV7-2 and TRBJ2-5, with D unclear. The CDR3 is made up of 13 amino acids. Germline lookup yields CDR1 SGHTA and CDR2 FQGNSA. V lost 5 bases and J 4 bases, leaving 11 bases between the germline ends.

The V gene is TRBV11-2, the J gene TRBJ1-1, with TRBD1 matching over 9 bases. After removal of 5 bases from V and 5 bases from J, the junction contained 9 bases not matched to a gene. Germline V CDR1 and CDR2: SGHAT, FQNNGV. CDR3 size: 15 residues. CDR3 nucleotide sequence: TGTGCCAGCAGCCCCGGCCGGGACAGGGTGACTGAAGCTTTCTTT. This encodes CASSPGRDRVTEAFF.

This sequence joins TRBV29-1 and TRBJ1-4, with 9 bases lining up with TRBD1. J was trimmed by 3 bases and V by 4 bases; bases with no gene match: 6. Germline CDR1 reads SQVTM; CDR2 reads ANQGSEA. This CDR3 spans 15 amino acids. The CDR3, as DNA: TGCAGCGTTGCTACAGGGGGCGAAGCTAATGAAAAACTGTTTTTT. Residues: CSVATGGEANEKLFF.

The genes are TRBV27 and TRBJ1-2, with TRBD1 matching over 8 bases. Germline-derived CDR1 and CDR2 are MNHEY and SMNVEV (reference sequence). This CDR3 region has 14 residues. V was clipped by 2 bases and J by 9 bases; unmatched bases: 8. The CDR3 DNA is TGTGCCAGCAGTTTACTGGACAGGGAGGATAGCTACACCTTC. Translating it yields CASSLLDREDSYTF.

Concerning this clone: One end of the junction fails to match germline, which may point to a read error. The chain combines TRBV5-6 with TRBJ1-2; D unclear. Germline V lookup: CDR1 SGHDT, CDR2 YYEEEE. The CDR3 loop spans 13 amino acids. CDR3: CASRLGRSYGYTF. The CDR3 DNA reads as TGTGCCAGCAGATTGGGTCGGAGCTATGGCTACACCTTC. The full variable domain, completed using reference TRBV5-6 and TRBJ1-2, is DAGVTQSPTHLIKTRGQQVTLRCSPKSGHDTVSWYQQALGQGPQFIFQYYEEEERQRGNFPDRFSGHQFPNYSSELNVNALLLGDSALYLCASRLGRSYGYTFGSGTRLTVV.

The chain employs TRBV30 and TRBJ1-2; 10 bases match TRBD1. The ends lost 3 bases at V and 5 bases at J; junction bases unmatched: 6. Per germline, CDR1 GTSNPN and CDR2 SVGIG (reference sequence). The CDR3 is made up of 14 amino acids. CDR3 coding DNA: TGTGCCTGGAGCAAAGACAGGGGGCCTTATGGCTACACCTTC. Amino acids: CAWSKDRGPYGYTF.

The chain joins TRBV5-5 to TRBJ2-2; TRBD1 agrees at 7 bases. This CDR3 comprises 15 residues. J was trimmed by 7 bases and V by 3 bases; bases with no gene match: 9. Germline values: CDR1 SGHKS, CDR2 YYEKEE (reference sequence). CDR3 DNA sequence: TGTGCCAGCAGCTGGTCCCGGGACAGTCTCGGGGAGCTGTTTTTT. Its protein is CASSWSRDSLGELFF.

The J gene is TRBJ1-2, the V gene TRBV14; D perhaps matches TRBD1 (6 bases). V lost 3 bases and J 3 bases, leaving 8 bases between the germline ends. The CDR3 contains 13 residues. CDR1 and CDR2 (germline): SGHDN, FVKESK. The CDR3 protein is CASSQGAYYGYTF. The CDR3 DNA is TGTGCCAGCAGCCAGGGGGCTTACTATGGCTACACCTTC.

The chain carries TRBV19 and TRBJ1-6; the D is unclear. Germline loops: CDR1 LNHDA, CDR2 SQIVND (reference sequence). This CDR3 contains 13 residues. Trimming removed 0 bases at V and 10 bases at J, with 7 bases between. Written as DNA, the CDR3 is TGTGCCAGTAGTATAGAAACAGCATCACCCCTCCACTTT. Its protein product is CASSIETASPLHF. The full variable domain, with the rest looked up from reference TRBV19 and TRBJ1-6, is DGGITQSPKYLFRKEGQNVTLSCEQNLNHDAMYWYRQDPGQGLRLIYYSQIVNDFQKGDIAEGYSVSREKKESFPLTVTSAQKNPTAFYLCASSIETASPLHFGNGTRLTVT.

CDR3 region: CASSTAYEGPLHF. CDR3 nucleotides: TGCGCCAGCAGCACCGCGTATGAGGGACCCCTCCACTTT. The chain combines TRBV5-1 with TRBJ1-6; D is unclear. Germline V gene sequence: CDR1 SGHRS, CDR2 YFSETQ. Trimming took off 4 bases at V and 12 bases at J, with 14 bases between the two ends. The CDR3 runs to 13 residues.

The CDR3 region has the DNA TGTGCCAGCAGCCGACAGGGGGCGCCTAGCACCGGGGAGCTGTTTTTT. Residues: CASSRQGAPSTGELFF. V and J are TRBV5-4 and TRBJ2-2; 10 positions match TRBD1. Trimming at V came to 4 bases and at J to 4 bases, leaving 7 bases not matched to a gene. CDR3 length: 16 residues. In germline, CDR1 is SGHNT, CDR2 YYREEE (reference sequence).

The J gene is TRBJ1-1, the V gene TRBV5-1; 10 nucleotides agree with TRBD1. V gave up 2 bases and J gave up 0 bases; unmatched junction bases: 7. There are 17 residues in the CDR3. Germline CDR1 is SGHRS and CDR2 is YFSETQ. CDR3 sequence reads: CASSFRQGARMNTEAFF. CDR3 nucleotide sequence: TGCGCCAGCAGCTTCAGACAGGGGGCTCGCATGAACACTGAAGCTTTCTTT.

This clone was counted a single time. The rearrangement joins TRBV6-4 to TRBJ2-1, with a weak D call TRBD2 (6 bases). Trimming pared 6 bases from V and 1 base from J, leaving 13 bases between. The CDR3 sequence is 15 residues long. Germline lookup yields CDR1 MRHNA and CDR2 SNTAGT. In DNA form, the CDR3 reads TGTGCCAGCAGCTCAGAGGGAGGATCCTACAATGAGCAGTTCTTC. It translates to CASSSEGGSYNEQFF.

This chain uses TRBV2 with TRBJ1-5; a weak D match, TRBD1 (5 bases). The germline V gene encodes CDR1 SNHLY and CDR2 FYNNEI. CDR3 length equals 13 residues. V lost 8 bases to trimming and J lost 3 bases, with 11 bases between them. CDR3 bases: TGTGCCAGCTGCACAGGTTTCAATCAGCCCCAGCATTTT. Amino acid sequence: CASCTGFNQPQHF.

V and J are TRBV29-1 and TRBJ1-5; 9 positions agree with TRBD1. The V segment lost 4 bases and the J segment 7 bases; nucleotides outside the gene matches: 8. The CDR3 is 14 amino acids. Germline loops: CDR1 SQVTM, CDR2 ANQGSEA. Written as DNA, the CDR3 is TGCAGCGTTGGAGGACAGGGGACCGGGCAGCCCCAGCATTTT. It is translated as CSVGGQGTGQPQHF. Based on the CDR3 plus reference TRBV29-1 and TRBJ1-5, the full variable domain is SAVISQKPSRDICQRGTSLTIQCQVDSQVTMMFWYRQQPGQSLTLIATANQGSEATYESGFVIDKFPISRPNLTFSTLTVSNMSPEDSSIYLCSVGGQGTGQPQHFGDGTRLSIL.

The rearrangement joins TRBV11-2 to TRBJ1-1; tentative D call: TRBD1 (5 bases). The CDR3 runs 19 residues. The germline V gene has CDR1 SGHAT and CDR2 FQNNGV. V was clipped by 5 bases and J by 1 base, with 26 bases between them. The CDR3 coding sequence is TGTGCCAGCAGCCCACTCGGGGGATGGGCAGTTAGGCGGAACACTGAAGCTTTCTTT. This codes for CASSPLGGWAVRRNTEAFF.